This entry lists 6 T cell receptor beta chains sequenced from one sample in a study of cytomegalovirus exposure and HLA in healthy donors. With 60 Vbeta and 13 Jbeta primers, the PCR was carried out. The method was immunoSEQ multiplex PCR; TCRdb's version includes in-frame clones alone and lacks a portion of them. The sample has 140,000 to 150,000 clones, around 70% seen once; the top ten hold about 2%. Material: PBMCs. These receptors originate from a woman aged 55 to 70 in good health and CMV-seropositive.

A few counts support this clone. The rearrangement uses TRBV5-1 and TRBJ2-5; 9 positions match TRBD1. Trimming took 5 bases from V and 2 from J; bases not matched to a gene: 7. This CDR3 contains 15 residues. Germline CDR1 reads SGHRS; CDR2 reads YFSETQ. CDR3 nucleotide sequence: TGCGCCAGCAGTATGCAGACAGGGGGGCAAGAGACCCAGTACTTC. Protein product: CASSMQTGGQETQYF.

This clone has a handful of counts. The chain employs TRBV7-9 and TRBJ1-5; no clear D gene. The CDR3 totals 13 residues. From germline, CDR1 is SEHNR and CDR2 FQNEAQ (reference sequence). Trimming removed 1 base at V and 5 bases at J, with 6 bases between. The CDR3, as DNA: TGTGCCAGCAGCTTAGTTCAGGATCAGCCCCAGCATTTT. Protein sequence: CASSLVQDQPQHF.

The rearrangement uses TRBV11-3 and TRBJ2-4, with a tentative D call TRBD1 (6 bases). There are 16 residues in the CDR3. The V end lost 8 bases, the J end lost 2 bases, and 19 bases lay between the germline ends. The germline V gene encodes CDR1 SGHNT and CDR2 YENEEA. CDR3 DNA sequence: TGTGCCAGCCCCAAAACAGGGTTTGGAACCAAAAACATTCAGTACTTC. It codes for CASPKTGFGTKNIQYF.

This clone was counted a few times. V and J are TRBV27 and TRBJ1-2, with TRBD1 as a possible D gene (6 bases). The V and J ends lost 5 bases and 4 bases respectively, with 11 bases between them. Germline CDR1 reads MNHEY; CDR2 reads SMNVEV (reference sequence). The CDR3 spans 13 residues. For the CDR3, the DNA is TGTGCCAGCAGTGCGCTGACAGGCTATGGCTACACCTTC. It translates to CASSALTGYGYTF.

V and J are TRBV27 and TRBJ2-6, with a possible D match to TRBD1 (5 bases). The CDR3 sequence is 15 residues long. Per the germline V gene, CDR1 is MNHEY and CDR2 is SMNVEV (reference sequence). With 2 bases removed from V and 4 bases from J, the gap between germline ends came to 9 bases. The CDR3: CASSLAGSGANVLTF. CDR3 in DNA: TGTGCCAGCAGTTTAGCAGGGTCGGGGGCCAACGTCCTGACTTTC.

This chain joins TRBV30 and TRBJ2-7, with 7 bases that match TRBD1. The CDR3 runs 13 residues. Germline loops: CDR1 GTSNPN, CDR2 SVGIG (reference sequence). After removal of 2 bases from V and 6 bases from J, the junction contained 7 bases not matched to a gene. DNA of the CDR3: TGTGCCTGGAGTCTAAAGACAGGGACCGAGCAGTACTTC. Translating it yields CAWSLKTGTEQYF.